The rows below give T cell receptor beta chains drawn from one sample of a study of blood T cell repertoires in COVID-19. Sequenced by immunoSEQ multiplex PCR; TCRdb stores in-frame clones only, minus some. The sample comprises some 320,000 clones, over 85% of which are singletons, and around 2.5% rests with the top ten. What was sequenced was PBMCs or T cells enriched from blood (not recorded which). All receptors derive from a man aged 55 to 70 who had recovered from COVID-19. Both conserved end residues are part of each CDR3. The D gene is left open where the match is weak. The size of a clone is reported for some rows only, either as once, few or many, or as a class for expanded clones.

TRBV6-5	-	TRBJ1-2	-	TGTGCCAGCAGTTACTTTCGGGGAATGGGCTACACCTTC	CASSYFRGMGYTF
TRBV25-1	-	TRBJ2-1	-	TGTGCCAGCAGGGAAACGAGCTCCTACAATGAGCAGTTCTTC	CASRETSSYNEQFF
TRBV18	-	TRBJ2-3	TRBD1	TGTGCCAGCTCACCACCGTGGGACAGGGCTAGCGCGCAGTATTTT	CASSPPWDRASAQYF
TRBV7-2	-	TRBJ2-5	TRBD2	TGTGCCAGCAGCCCGGGACTAGCGGGTTCTCAGGAGACCCAGTACTTC	CASSPGLAGSQETQYF
TRBV7-9	-	TRBJ1-2	-	TGTGCCAGCAGCCCAGGGGCGTCCGGCTATGGCTACACCTTC	CASSPGASGYGYTF
TRBV4-1	-	TRBJ2-1	TRBD2	TGCGCCAGCAGCCAAGAAAGCGGGAGGAGGTTCGATGAGCAGTTCTTC	CASSQESGRRFDEQFF
TRBV4-1	-	TRBJ1-4	-	TGCGCCAGCAGATCGGGGGTACAAAGCCTCGCGACTAATGAAAAACTGTTTTTT	CASRSGVQSLATNEKLFF
TRBV10-2	-	TRBJ2-5	TRBD2	TGCGCCAGTCGAAGACCGGGAGGGGAGACCCAGTACTTC	CASRRPGGETQYF
TRBV27	few	TRBJ1-2	TRBD1	TGTGCCAGCAGTTTATTTGGGACAGGATATGGAGGCTACACCTTC	CASSLFGTGYGGYTF
TRBV14	-	TRBJ2-2	TRBD2	TGTGCCAGCAGCCAAGAACTACCAGCGGGAGCTGTGGCCGGGGAGCTGTTTTTT	CASSQELPAGAVAGELFF
TRBV4-1	-	TRBJ1-1	-	TGCGCCAGCAGCCAAGATTTGGGAGGGACTGCCACTGAAGCTTTCTTT	CASSQDLGGTATEAFF
TRBV5-1	-	TRBJ2-5	TRBD2	TGCGCCAGCAGCTTGGCCGGGACTAGTCAGGAGACCCAGTACTTC	CASSLAGTSQETQYF
TRBV11-3	-	TRBJ2-3	-	TGTGCCAGCAGCTTAGACCTCACAGATACGCAGTATTTT	CASSLDLTDTQYF
TRBV6-1	few	TRBJ2-5	-	TGTGCCAGCAGTGAGTCCAGAAACCAAGAGACCCAGTACTTC	CASSESRNQETQYF
TRBV9	-	TRBJ2-3	-	TGTGCCAGCAGTCGAGTTTTGGATACGCAGTATTTT	CASSRVLDTQYF
TRBV5-5	-	TRBJ1-2	-	TGTGCCAGCAGCCTCCGGGAAACTAACTATGGCTACACCTTC	CASSLRETNYGYTF
TRBV6-5	-	TRBJ1-2	-	TGTGCCAGCAGTTACTCATGGCGGGGTTCTGGCTACACCTTC	CASSYSWRGSGYTF
TRBV4-1	-	TRBJ2-2	-	TGCGCCAGCAGTTACGGGGGCACCGGGGAGCTGTTTTTT	CASSYGGTGELFF
TRBV6-5	-	TRBJ2-7	-	TGTGCCAGCAGTTACTCTAGCGCTTCCTACGAGCAGTACTTC	CASSYSSASYEQYF
TRBV7-2	-	TRBJ1-1	TRBD1	TGTGCCAGCAGCCCGACAGGGGCGCGGACTGAAGCTTTCTTT	CASSPTGARTEAFF
TRBV30	once	TRBJ1-4	-	TGTGCCTGGAGTGTACTCCAGGCGAAACTGTTTTTT	CAWSVLQAKLFF
TRBV6-1	-	TRBJ1-1	TRBD1	TGTGCCAGCAGTGAGGCGACAGGGCGGCCCACTGAAGCTTTCTTT	CASSEATGRPTEAFF
TRBV9	-	TRBJ1-3	-	TGTGCCAGCAGTCCCCAGGGCGAATCTGGAAACACCATATATTTT	CASSPQGESGNTIYF
TRBV12-3/TRBV12-4	-	TRBJ2-3	TRBD1	TGTGCCAGCAGGCCGACAGGGTCAGATACGCAGTATTTT	CASRPTGSDTQYF
TRBV5-4	-	TRBJ2-2	-	TGTGCCAGCAGCCCGGCTGGGGGGGCGGACACCGGGGAGCTGTTTTTT	CASSPAGGADTGELFF
TRBV7-9	-	TRBJ2-5	-	TGTGCCAGCCGCCAACCCGGACTGACGAAAGAGACCCAGTACTTC	CASRQPGLTKETQYF
TRBV2	-	TRBJ1-4	-	TGTGCCAGCGGCGGGGGGTTGTCTAATGAAAAACTGTTTTTT	CASGGGLSNEKLFF
TRBV27	-	TRBJ2-2	TRBD2	TGTGCCAGCAGTTTAATATCGGGAGGAGCCGGGGAGCTGTTTTTT	CASSLISGGAGELFF
TRBV7-8	-	TRBJ1-5	-	TGTGCCAGCAGCTTAGCGCGGGGGGCCTCGAGGCAGCCCCAGCATTTT	CASSLARGASRQPQHF
TRBV4-1	-	TRBJ1-3	-	TGCGCCAGCAGCCAAGATAGGGTGGCAGAGGGTTACATTGGAAACACCATATATTTT	CASSQDRVAEGYIGNTIYF
TRBV5-1	-	TRBJ2-7	TRBD2	TGCGCCAGCTCCCCGGGGGGTGAGCAGTACTTC	CASSPGGEQYF
TRBV5-4	-	TRBJ1-5	TRBD1	TGTGCCAGCAGCTTGGGGGGGACAGAAAATCAGCCCCAGCATTTT	CASSLGGTENQPQHF
TRBV2	-	TRBJ2-1	TRBD2	TGTGCCAGCAGTGCACTAGCGGGGGGGCCATTTGAGCAGTTCTTC	CASSALAGGPFEQFF
TRBV6-5	-	TRBJ1-6	-	TGTGCCAGCAGTTACTCTTCCGGGCAGGGGAATTCACCCCTCCACTTT	CASSYSSGQGNSPLHF
TRBV5-8	-	TRBJ2-1	TRBD2	TGTGCCAGCAGCTCCAGTATAATTCGGGAGGGCCCCTACAATGAGCAGTTCTTC	CASSSSIIREGPYNEQFF
TRBV27	-	TRBJ2-5	TRBD1	TGTGCCAGCATGAATCCCGGGACAGGGTTCCAGGAGACCCAGTACTTC	CASMNPGTGFQETQYF
TRBV11-2	-	TRBJ2-7	TRBD2	TGTGCCAGCAGCTTAAGAGCGGGGCACTACGAGCAGTACTTC	CASSLRAGHYEQYF
TRBV5-4	-	TRBJ2-7	TRBD2	TGTGCCAGCAGCCACTTCGGGGGGGCCTACGAGCAGTACTTC	CASSHFGGAYEQYF
TRBV6-2/TRBV6-3	-	TRBJ1-4	-	TGTGCCAGCAGTTACCCCCCAGGTAATGAAAAACTGTTTTTT	CASSYPPGNEKLFF
TRBV7-3	-	TRBJ1-2	-	TGTGCCAGCAGCTTAACGGGCCCACTCAAGACTAACTATGGCTACACCTTC	CASSLTGPLKTNYGYTF
TRBV6-5	-	TRBJ1-5	TRBD1	TGTGCCAGCAGTTACAGGGGGCCCAATCAGCCCCAGCATTTT	CASSYRGPNQPQHF
TRBV9	-	TRBJ2-5	TRBD1	TGTGCCAGCAGCATGCCTGGACAGGGAGAAGAGACCCAGTACTTC	CASSMPGQGEETQYF
TRBV5-4	-	TRBJ1-2	-	TGTGCCAGCAGCTTGGCTGGGGCAGGGGCTAACTATGGCTACACCTTC	CASSLAGAGANYGYTF
TRBV5-4	-	TRBJ2-7	-	TGTGCCAGCAGCCTGGAGGGACAGCACTACGAGCAGTACTTC	CASSLEGQHYEQYF
TRBV19	-	TRBJ1-1	TRBD1	TGTGCCAGTAGTATAGCAAAGGACAGGATCGGCACTGAAGCTTTCTTT	CASSIAKDRIGTEAFF
TRBV14	-	TRBJ2-1	-	TGTGCCAGCAGTCAAGCAGGGTCAAAGGAGTTCTTC	CASSQAGSKEFF
TRBV11-2	-	TRBJ1-6	TRBD1	TGTGCCAGCAGAACAGGGGGGCAAAATTCACCCCTCCACTTT	CASRTGGQNSPLHF
TRBV28	-	TRBJ1-6	-	TGTGCCAGCAGTTTCGTCTCCCGCAGACTCCTTAATTCACCCCTCCACTTT	CASSFVSRRLLNSPLHF
TRBV11-2	-	TRBJ2-7	TRBD2	TGTGCCAGCAGCTTAGATCTGCTAGCGGGAGCCTACGAGCAGTACTTC	CASSLDLLAGAYEQYF
TRBV5-6	-	TRBJ2-2	TRBD2	TGTGCCAGCAGCTTGGGGGAGGGAACCGGGGAGCTGTTTTTT	CASSLGEGTGELFF
TRBV6-2/TRBV6-3	-	TRBJ2-7	TRBD2	TGTGCCAGCAGTTTTCCCTACAATCGACTAGCGGGGGCCCTTTACGAGCAGTACTTC	CASSFPYNRLAGALYEQYF
TRBV30	-	TRBJ1-3	-	TGTGCCTGGATCCGGTTTGGAAACACCATATATTTT	CAWIRFGNTIYF